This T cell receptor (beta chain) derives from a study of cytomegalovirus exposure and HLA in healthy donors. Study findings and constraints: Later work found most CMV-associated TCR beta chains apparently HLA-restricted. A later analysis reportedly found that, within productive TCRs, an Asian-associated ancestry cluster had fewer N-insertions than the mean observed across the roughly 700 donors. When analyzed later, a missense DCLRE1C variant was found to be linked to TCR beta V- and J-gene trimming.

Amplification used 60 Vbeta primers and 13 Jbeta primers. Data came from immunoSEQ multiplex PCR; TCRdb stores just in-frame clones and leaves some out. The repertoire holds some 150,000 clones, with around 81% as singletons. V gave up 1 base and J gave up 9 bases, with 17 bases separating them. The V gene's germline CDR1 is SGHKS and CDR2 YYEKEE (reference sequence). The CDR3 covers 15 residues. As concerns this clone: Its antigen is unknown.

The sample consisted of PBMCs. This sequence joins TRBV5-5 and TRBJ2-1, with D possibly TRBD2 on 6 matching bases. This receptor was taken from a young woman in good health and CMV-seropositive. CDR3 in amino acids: CASSLFPAGNGEQFF. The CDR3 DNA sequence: TGTGCCAGCAGCTTGTTCCCCGCGGGAAACGGTGAGCAGTTCTTC.